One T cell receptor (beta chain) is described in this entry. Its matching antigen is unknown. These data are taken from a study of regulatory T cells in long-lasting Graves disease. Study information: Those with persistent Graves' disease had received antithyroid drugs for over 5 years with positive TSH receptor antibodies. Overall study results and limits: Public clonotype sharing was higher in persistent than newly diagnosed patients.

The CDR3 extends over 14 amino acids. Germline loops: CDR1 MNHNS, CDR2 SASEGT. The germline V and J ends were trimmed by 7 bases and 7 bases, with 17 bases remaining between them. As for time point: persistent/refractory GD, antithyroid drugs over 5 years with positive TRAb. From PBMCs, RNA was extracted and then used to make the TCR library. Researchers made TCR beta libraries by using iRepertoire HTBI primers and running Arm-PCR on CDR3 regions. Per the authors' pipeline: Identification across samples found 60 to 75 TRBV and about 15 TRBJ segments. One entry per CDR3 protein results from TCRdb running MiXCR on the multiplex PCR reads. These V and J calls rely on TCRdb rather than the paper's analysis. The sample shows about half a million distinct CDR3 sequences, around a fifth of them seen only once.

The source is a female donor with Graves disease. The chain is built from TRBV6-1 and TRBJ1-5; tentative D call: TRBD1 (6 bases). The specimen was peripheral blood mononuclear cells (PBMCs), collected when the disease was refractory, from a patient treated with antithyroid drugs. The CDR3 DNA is TGTGCCAGCACCGATCTACAGGGATGGCAGCCCCAGCATTTT. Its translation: CASTDLQGWQPQHF.